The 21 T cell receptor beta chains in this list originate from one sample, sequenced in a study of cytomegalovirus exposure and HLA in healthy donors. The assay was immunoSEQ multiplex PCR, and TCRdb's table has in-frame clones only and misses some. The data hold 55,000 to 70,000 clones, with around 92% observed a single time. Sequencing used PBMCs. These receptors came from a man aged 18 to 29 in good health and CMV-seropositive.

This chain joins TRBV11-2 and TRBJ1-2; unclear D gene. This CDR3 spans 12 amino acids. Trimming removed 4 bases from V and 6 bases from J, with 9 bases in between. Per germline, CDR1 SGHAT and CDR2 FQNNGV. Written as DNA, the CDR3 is TGTGCCAGCAGCTCGAAGCATAATGGCTACACCTTC. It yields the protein CASSSKHNGYTF.

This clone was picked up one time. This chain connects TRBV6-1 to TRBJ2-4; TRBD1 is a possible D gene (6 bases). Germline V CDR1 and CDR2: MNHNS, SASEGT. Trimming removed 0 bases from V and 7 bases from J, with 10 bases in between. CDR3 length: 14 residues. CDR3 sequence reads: CASSEARQVNIQYF. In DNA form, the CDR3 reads TGTGCCAGCAGTGAAGCCCGACAGGTGAACATTCAGTACTTC.

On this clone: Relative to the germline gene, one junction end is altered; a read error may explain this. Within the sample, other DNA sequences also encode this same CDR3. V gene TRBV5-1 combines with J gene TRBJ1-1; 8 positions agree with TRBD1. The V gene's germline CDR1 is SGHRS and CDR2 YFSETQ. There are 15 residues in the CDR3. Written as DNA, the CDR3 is TGCGCCAGCAGCCAGGACAGGGTTGGAGGCACTGAAGCCTTCTTT. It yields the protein CASSQDRVGGTEAFF.

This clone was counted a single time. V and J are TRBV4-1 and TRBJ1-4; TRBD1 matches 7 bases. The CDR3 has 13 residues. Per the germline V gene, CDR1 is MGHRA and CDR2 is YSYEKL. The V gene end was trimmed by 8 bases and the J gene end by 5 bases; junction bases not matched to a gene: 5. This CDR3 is CASGTALNEKLFF. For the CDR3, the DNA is TGCGCCAGCGGGACAGCCTTAAATGAAAAACTGTTTTTT.

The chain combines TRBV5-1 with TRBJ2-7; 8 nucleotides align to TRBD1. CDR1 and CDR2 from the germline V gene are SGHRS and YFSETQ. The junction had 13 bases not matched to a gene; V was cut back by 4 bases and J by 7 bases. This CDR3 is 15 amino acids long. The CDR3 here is CASSPYSNRDREQYF. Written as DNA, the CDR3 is TGCGCCAGCAGCCCTTACTCAAACCGGGACAGGGAGCAGTACTTC.

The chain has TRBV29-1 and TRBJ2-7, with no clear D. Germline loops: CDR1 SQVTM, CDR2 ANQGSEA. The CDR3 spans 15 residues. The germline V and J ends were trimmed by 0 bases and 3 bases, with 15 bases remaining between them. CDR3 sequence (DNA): TGCAGCGTTGAAGATTTGGCTATACGACACTACGAGCAGTACTTC. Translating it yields CSVEDLAIRHYEQYF.

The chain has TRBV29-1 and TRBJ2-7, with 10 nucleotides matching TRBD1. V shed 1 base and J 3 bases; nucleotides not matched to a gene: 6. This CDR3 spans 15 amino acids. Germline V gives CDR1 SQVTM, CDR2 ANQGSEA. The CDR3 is CSVEASDRGYYEQYF. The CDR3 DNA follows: TGCAGCGTTGAAGCCTCGGACAGGGGGTACTACGAGCAGTACTTC.

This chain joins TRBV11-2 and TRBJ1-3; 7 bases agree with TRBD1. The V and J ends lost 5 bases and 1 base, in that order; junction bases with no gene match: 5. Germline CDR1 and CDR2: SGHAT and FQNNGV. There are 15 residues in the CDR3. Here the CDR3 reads CASSPFRGSGNTIYF. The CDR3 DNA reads TGTGCCAGCAGCCCTTTCAGGGGGTCTGGAAACACCATATATTTT.

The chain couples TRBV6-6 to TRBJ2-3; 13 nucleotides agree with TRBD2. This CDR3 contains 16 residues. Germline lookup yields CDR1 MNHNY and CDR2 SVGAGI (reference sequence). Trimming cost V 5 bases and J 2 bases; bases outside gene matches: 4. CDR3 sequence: CASSRLAGGFTDTQYF. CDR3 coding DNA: TGTGCCAGCAGTCGACTAGCGGGAGGATTCACAGATACGCAGTATTTT.

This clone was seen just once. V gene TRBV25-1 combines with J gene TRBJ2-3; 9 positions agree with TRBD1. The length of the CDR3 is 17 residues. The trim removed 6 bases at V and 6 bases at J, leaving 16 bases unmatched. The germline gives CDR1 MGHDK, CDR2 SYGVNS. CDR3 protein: CASSPYTGGRVMDTQYF. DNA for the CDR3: TGTGCCAGCAGCCCTTATACAGGGGGCAGGGTGATGGATACGCAGTATTTT.

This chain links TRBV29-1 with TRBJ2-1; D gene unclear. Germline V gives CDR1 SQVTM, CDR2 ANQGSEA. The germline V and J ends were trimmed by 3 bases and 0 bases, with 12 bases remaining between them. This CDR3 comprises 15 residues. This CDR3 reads CSVDGGEVSYNEQFF. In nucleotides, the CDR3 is TGCAGCGTTGATGGCGGTGAGGTCTCCTACAATGAGCAGTTCTTC.

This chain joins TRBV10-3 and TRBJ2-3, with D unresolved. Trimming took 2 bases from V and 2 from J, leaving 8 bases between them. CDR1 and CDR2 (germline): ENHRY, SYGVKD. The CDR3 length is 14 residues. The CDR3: CAISENIYTDTQYF. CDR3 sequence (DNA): TGTGCCATCAGTGAGAACATTTACACAGATACGCAGTATTTT.

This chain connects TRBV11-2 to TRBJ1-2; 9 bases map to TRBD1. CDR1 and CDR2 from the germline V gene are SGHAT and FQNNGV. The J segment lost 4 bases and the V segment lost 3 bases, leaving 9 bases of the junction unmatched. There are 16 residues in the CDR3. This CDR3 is CASSFSGTGMIYGYTF. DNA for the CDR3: TGTGCCAGCAGCTTCTCCGGGACAGGGATGATCTATGGCTACACCTTC.

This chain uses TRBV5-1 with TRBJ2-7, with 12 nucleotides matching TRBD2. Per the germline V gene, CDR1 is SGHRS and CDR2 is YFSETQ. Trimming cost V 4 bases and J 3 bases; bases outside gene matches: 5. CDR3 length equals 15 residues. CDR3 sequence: CASSLAGGPYYEQYF. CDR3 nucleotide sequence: TGCGCCAGCAGCCTAGCGGGAGGGCCTTACTACGAGCAGTACTTC.

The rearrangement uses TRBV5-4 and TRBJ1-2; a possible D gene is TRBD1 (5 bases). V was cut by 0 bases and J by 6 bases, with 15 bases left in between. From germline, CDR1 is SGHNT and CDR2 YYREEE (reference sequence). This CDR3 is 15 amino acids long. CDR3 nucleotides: TGTGCCAGCAGCTTGGCTTGGGGGGAAGCGGATGGCTACACCTTC. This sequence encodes CASSLAWGEADGYTF.

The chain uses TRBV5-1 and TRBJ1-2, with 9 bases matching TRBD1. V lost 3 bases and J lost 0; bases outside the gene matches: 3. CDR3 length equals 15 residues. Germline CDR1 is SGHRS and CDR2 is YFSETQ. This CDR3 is CASSSRTGANYGYTF. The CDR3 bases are TGCGCCAGCAGCTCGCGGACAGGGGCTAACTATGGCTACACCTTC.

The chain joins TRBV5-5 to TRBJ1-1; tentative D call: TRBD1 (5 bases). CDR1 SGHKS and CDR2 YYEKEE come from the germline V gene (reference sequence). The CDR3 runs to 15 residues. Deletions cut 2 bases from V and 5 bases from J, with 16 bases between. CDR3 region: CASSFRVLGETEAFF. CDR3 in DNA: TGTGCCAGCAGCTTCAGGGTGTTGGGCGAAACTGAAGCTTTCTTT.

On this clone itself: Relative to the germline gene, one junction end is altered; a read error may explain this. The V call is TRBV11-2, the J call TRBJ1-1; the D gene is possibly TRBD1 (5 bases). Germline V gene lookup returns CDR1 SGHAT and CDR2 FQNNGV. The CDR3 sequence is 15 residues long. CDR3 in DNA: TGTGCCAGCAGGTTAGGGACTCGGATCAACACTGAAGCTTTCTTT. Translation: CASRLGTRINTEAFF.

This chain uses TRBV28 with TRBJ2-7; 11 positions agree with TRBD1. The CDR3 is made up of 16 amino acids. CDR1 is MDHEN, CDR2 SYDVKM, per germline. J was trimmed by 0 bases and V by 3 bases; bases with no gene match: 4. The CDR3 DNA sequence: TGTGCCAGCAGTTTTGATGGGACAGGGGGCTCCTACGAGCAGTACTTC. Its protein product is CASSFDGTGGSYEQYF.

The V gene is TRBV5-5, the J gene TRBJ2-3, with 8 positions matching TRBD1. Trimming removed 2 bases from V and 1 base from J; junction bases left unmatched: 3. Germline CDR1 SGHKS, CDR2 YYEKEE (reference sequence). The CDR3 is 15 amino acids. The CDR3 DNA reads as TGTGCCAGCAGCTTTGACAGGGGACGCACAGATACGCAGTATTTT. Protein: CASSFDRGRTDTQYF.

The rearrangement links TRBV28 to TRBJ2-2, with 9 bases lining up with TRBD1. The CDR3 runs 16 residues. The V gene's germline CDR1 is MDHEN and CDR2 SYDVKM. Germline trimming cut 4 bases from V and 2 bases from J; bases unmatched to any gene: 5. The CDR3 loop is CASSSGTGYNTGELFF. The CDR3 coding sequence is TGTGCCAGCAGTTCTGGGACAGGGTATAACACCGGGGAGCTGTTTTTT.